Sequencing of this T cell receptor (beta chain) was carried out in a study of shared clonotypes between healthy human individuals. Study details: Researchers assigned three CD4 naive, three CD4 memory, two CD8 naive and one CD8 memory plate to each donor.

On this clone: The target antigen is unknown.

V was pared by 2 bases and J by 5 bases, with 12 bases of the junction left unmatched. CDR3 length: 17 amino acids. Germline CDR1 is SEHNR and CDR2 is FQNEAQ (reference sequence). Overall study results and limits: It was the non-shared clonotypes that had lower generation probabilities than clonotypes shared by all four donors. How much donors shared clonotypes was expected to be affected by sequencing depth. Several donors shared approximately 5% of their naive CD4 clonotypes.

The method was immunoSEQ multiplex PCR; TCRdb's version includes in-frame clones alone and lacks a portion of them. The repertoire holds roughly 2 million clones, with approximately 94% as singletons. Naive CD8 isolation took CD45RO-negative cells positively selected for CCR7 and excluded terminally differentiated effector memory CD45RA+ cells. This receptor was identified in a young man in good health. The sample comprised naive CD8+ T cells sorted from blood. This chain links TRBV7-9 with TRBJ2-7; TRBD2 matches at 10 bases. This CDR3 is CASSLRAGGLDSHEQYF. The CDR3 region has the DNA TGTGCCAGCAGCTTACGAGCGGGGGGGCTCGATAGCCACGAGCAGTACTTC.